This entry concerns a single T cell receptor (beta chain). Its antigen remains unidentified. This specimen comes from a study of T cells in localized non-small cell lung cancer. Profiling relied on immunoSEQ multiplex PCR, and the TCRdb table lists in-frame clones only, not all of them. The sample carries approximately 11,000 clones, 40% to 50% recorded once. V was clipped by 5 bases and J by 7 bases, with 13 bases between them. The CDR3 is made up of 12 amino acids. Germline CDR1 GTSNPN, CDR2 SVGIG (reference sequence). Overall study findings and caveats: Of the top 100 tumor clones, median around 50 were in adjacent lung, about 26 among its top 100. Patients showing higher blood T cell density tended to see longer overall survival. Maximal T cell clonality occurred in uninvolved adjacent lung, with tumor ranking below it.

The material sequenced was lymph node tissue, taken before any cancer treatment. This rearrangement joins TRBV30 to TRBJ2-3; tentatively, D is TRBD2 (5 bases). The receptor comes from a woman aged 35-75 years with stage II squamous cell lung carcinoma. This CDR3 reads CAWQLGSNTQYF. CDR3 nucleotides: TGTGCCTGGCAACTGGGGAGCAATACGCAGTATTTT. The full variable domain, completed using reference TRBV30 and TRBJ2-3, is SQTIHQWPATLVQPVGSPLSLECTVEGTSNPNLYWYRQAAGRGLQLLFYSVGIGQISSEVPQNLSASRPQDRQFILSSKKLLLSDSGFYLCAWQLGSNTQYFGPGTRLTVL.